The 27 T cell receptor beta chains given below trace back to one sample, sequenced in a study of T cells in Graves' hyperthyroidism and ophthalmopathy. RNA transcripts yielded amplified TCR beta CDR3 regions. The TCR CDR3 first-round RT-PCR relied on the HTBI primer set. TCRdb used MiXCR to reprocess the multiplex PCR reads, holding one entry per CDR3 protein. The sample lists about 740,000 distinct CDR3 sequences; around 15% were seen once. The source material was blood. These receptors originate from a woman younger than 35 with Graves' hyperthyroidism.

This clonotype has ten or more counts. The chain has TRBV7-8 and TRBJ2-7; 9 positions match TRBD2. This CDR3 is 15 amino acids long. J gave up 2 bases and V 1 base, and 3 bases lay outside the gene matches. The germline CDR1 and CDR2 sequences are SGHVS and FQNEAQ. CDR3 amino acids: CASSLGGLAAYEQYF. The CDR3 DNA follows: TGTGCCAGCAGCTTAGGGGGACTAGCTGCCTACGAGCAGTACTTC. Using reference TRBV7-8 and TRBJ2-7 for the parts outside the CDR3, the full variable domain is GAGVSQSPRYKVAKRGQDVALRCDPISGHVSLFWYQQALGQGPEFLTYFQNEAQLDKSGLPSDRFFAERPEGSVSTLKIQRTQQEDSAVYLCASSLGGLAAYEQYFGPGTRLTVT.

The sample holds many counts of this clonotype. The chain combines TRBV3-1 with TRBJ2-5; D tentatively fits TRBD1 or TRBD2 (6 bases each). CDR1 LGHDT and CDR2 YNNKEL come from the germline V gene (reference sequence). There are 16 residues in the CDR3. V was cut by 1 base and J by 7 bases, with 19 bases left in between. The CDR3 protein is CASSQVAGGVRGTQYF. CDR3 sequence (DNA): TGTGCCAGCAGCCAAGTCGCCGGGGGCGTTAGAGGGACCCAGTACTTC.

This clonotype came up a few times. CDR3 loop: CSAGPRLADYYEQYF. The CDR3 DNA reads TGCAGTGCTGGCCCGCGGCTAGCGGACTACTACGAGCAGTACTTC. V and J are TRBV20-1 and TRBJ2-7, with TRBD2 identical over 7 bases. The V gene's germline CDR1 is DFQATT and CDR2 SNEGSKA (reference sequence). This CDR3 comprises 15 residues. V trimming: 5 bases; J trimming: 3 bases; junction bases outside the gene matches: 13.

The chain couples TRBV20-1 to TRBJ2-7, with D perhaps TRBD2 (7 bases). The CDR3 length is 12 residues. Germline CDR1 reads DFQATT; CDR2 reads SNEGSKA (reference sequence). The V gene lost 8 bases and the J gene lost 2 bases, with 13 bases spanning the gap. DNA for the CDR3: TGCAGTTGGGGGGGGGCTCCCTACGAGCAGTACTTC. As protein: CSWGGAPYEQYF.

The chain combines TRBV28 with TRBJ1-2; D not resolved. This CDR3 spans 13 amino acids. V was cut by 8 bases and J by 2 bases, with 12 bases left in between. CDR1 is MDHEN, CDR2 SYDVKM, per germline. The CDR3 region has the DNA TGTGCCAGCCGAATAGACCGGAACTATGGCTACACCTTC. This gives the protein CASRIDRNYGYTF.

This clonotype occurred a few times. This chain links TRBV6-2 or TRBV6-3 with TRBJ1-5; 8 positions match TRBD1. Losses at the gene ends were 7 bases for V and 6 bases for J; bases not matched to a gene: 8. Germline assignment: CDR1 MNHEY and CDR2 SVGEGT. The CDR3 spans 14 residues. Here the CDR3 reads CASKLQGGFQPQHF. The CDR3 DNA follows: TGTGCCAGCAAACTACAGGGGGGTTTTCAGCCCCAGCATTTT.

This clonotype has at least ten counts. This chain connects TRBV11-2 to TRBJ2-1; the match to TRBD2 covers 10 bases. CDR3 length equals 17 residues. CDR1 and CDR2 (germline): SGHAT, FQNNGV. Losses at the gene ends were 4 bases for V and 6 bases for J; bases not matched to a gene: 12. CDR3 coding DNA: TGTGCCAGCAGCTCGATAGTAACTAGCGGGATTAGCAATGAGCAGTTCTTC. Residues: CASSSIVTSGISNEQFF.

As for this clonotype: A much larger clone differs from this one at a single base, so this may be a read error. The rearrangement joins TRBV28 to TRBJ1-5; no reliable D call. From germline, CDR1 is MDHEN and CDR2 SYDVKM. Trimming pared 8 bases from V and 6 bases from J, leaving 5 bases between. CDR3 length: 10 residues. CDR3 coding DNA: TGTGCCAGCGGTACTCAGCCCCAGCATTTT. Translated: CASGTQPQHF. Combining the CDR3 with reference TRBV28 and TRBJ1-5 gives the whole variable domain DVKVTQSSRYLVKRTGEKVFLECVQDMDHENMFWYRQDPGLGLRLIYFSYDVKMKEKGDIPEGYSVSREKKERFSLILESASTNQTSMYLCASGTQPQHFGDGTRLSIL.

Comments on this clonotype: The junction shows a germline mismatch at one end, possibly a read error. In DNA form, the CDR3 reads TGTGCCAGCAGCCCGCAGGGAGAAGACGAAGCTCTCTTT. As protein: CASSPQGEDEALF. The rearrangement joins TRBV13 to TRBJ1-1, with TRBD1 as a possible D gene (5 bases). From germline, CDR1 is PRHDT and CDR2 FYEKMQ (reference sequence). The CDR3 loop spans 13 amino acids.

This clonotype was counted at least ten times. The chain couples TRBV12-3 or TRBV12-4 to TRBJ2-1, with 9 bases that match TRBD1. Trimming removed 5 bases from V and 7 bases from J; junction bases left unmatched: 12. The CDR3 spans 16 residues. The CDR3 spells CASSPRGQGRLNEQFF. As DNA, the CDR3 is TGTGCCAGCAGTCCACGGGGACAGGGAAGGCTGAATGAGCAGTTCTTC.

The CDR3: CSVEGSAGNTIYF. The CDR3 nucleotides read TGCAGCGTTGAGGGCTCAGCAGGAAACACCATATATTTT. This sequence joins TRBV29-1 and TRBJ1-3; D unresolved. The CDR3 loop spans 13 amino acids. The germline V gene has CDR1 SQVTM and CDR2 ANQGSEA. The ends were cut back, 3 bases at V and 4 bases at J, with 10 bases in the middle.

This clonotype was observed a handful of times. This chain joins TRBV13 and TRBJ2-3; D uncertain. Germline V CDR1 and CDR2: PRHDT, FYEKMQ (reference sequence). The V and J ends lost 4 bases and 5 bases respectively, with 7 bases between them. This CDR3 has 12 amino acids. The CDR3 loop is CASSSNIDTQYF. DNA of the CDR3: TGTGCCAGCAGCTCGAATATAGATACGCAGTATTTT. The whole variable domain, remainder taken from reference TRBV13 and TRBJ2-3, is AAGVIQSPRHLIKEKRETATLKCYPIPRHDTVYWYQQGPGQDPQFLISFYEKMQSDKGSIPDRFSAQQFSDYHSELNMSSLELGDSALYFCASSSNIDTQYFGPGTRLTVL.

This clonotype was seen repeatedly, ten times or more. The V and J genes are TRBV5-6 and TRBJ2-7, with D uncertain. Trimming cost V 0 bases and J 0 bases, with 13 bases left between them. Per the germline V gene, CDR1 is SGHDT and CDR2 is YYEEEE. The CDR3 is 16 amino acids. CDR3 in amino acids: CASSLAQAGFSYEQYF. DNA of the CDR3: TGTGCCAGCAGCTTGGCTCAGGCTGGCTTCTCCTACGAGCAGTACTTC.

The genes are TRBV20-1 and TRBJ2-6; no definite D call. The V and J ends lost 2 bases and 1 base respectively, with 3 bases between them. Per the germline V gene, CDR1 is DFQATT and CDR2 is SNEGSKA (reference sequence). The CDR3 runs to 13 residues. CDR3 loop: CSARQSGANVLTF. Here the CDR3 DNA reads TGCAGTGCTAGACAGTCTGGGGCCAACGTCCTGACTTTC.

The sample holds a few counts of this clonotype. This rearrangement joins TRBV7-9 to TRBJ2-7, with 9 bases that match TRBD2. V trimming: 5 bases; J trimming: 0 bases; junction bases outside the gene matches: 8. Looked up from germline, CDR1 is SEHNR and CDR2 is FQNEAQ (reference sequence). This CDR3 is built from 16 residues. Here the CDR3 DNA reads TGTGCCAGCAGCCCGATAGCGGGAGCGAGCTCCTACGAGCAGTACTTC. Translating gives CASSPIAGASSYEQYF.

In its sample, this clonotype was seen many times. The gene calls are TRBV6-1 and TRBJ2-1; D perhaps matches TRBD1 (6 bases). This CDR3 is built from 16 residues. The germline V gene encodes CDR1 MNHNS and CDR2 SASEGT. Deletions cut 4 bases from V and 5 bases from J, with 18 bases between. Here the CDR3 reads CASSGGPWEWDNEQFF. As DNA, the CDR3 is TGTGCCAGCAGTGGGGGGCCCTGGGAGTGGGACAATGAGCAGTTCTTC.

This clonotype was counted at least ten times. V is TRBV7-9 and J is TRBJ1-5; TRBD1 agrees at 7 bases. The germline V gene has CDR1 SEHNR and CDR2 FQNEAQ (reference sequence). The CDR3 length is 13 residues. Unmatched junction bases numbered 4, after V lost 6 bases and J lost 5 bases. CDR3 region: CASRGTADQPQHF. CDR3 nucleotides: TGTGCCAGCAGAGGGACAGCGGATCAGCCCCAGCATTTT.

The sample holds many counts of this clonotype. CDR3 sequence: CASSQPRQGRYGYTF. CDR3 sequence (DNA): TGTGCCAGCAGCCAACCTCGACAGGGACGCTATGGCTACACCTTC. This chain uses TRBV5-8 with TRBJ1-2, with 7 nucleotides matching TRBD1. The CDR3 consists of 15 residues. The V gene end was trimmed by 4 bases and the J gene end by 4 bases; junction bases not matched to a gene: 10. The V gene's germline CDR1 is SGHTS and CDR2 YDEGEE.

This clonotype was seen more than once but under ten times. This rearrangement joins TRBV4-1 to TRBJ1-1; no clear D. The CDR3 has 14 amino acids. V was clipped by 1 base and J by 0 bases, with 6 bases between them. The germline V gene encodes CDR1 MGHRA and CDR2 YSYEKL. The CDR3 nucleotides are TGCGCCAGCAGCCAAGCGGCGGTGAACACTGAAGCTTTCTTT. Encoded protein: CASSQAAVNTEAFF.

This clonotype was seen at least ten times. The DNA of the CDR3 is TGCAGTGCTGCAGGTAGAGGCAACTCTGGGAACACTGAAGCTTTCTTT. Translated, it gives CSAAGRGNSGNTEAFF. This rearrangement joins TRBV20-1 to TRBJ1-1; no firm D call. CDR3 size: 16 residues. Germline V gene data show CDR1 as DFQATT and CDR2 as SNEGSKA (reference sequence). Trimming left V 5 bases short and J 1 base short, with 20 bases between.

As to this clonotype: One base away lies a much larger clone, so this may be a sequencing read error. The chain employs TRBV4-2 and TRBJ1-1; D might be TRBD1 (5 bases). CDR1 and CDR2 from the germline V gene are LGHNA and YNFKEQ. This CDR3 has 15 amino acids. In nucleotides, the CDR3 is TGTGCCAGCAGCCAAGGGGGAAGACAGAACACTGAAGCTCTCTTT. It is translated as CASSQGGRQNTEALF.

The chain employs TRBV2 and TRBJ2-1; 10 nucleotides line up with TRBD2. This CDR3 spans 20 amino acids. CDR1 is SNHLY and CDR2 is FYNNEI in the germline V gene. Trimming cost V 5 bases and J 0 bases; bases outside gene matches: 16. The CDR3 region has the DNA TGTGCCAGCAGTTTAAGGCCTATCGGACTAGCGGCAAGCTCCTACAATGAGCAGTTCTTC. This encodes CASSLRPIGLAASSYNEQFF.

In its sample, this clonotype was seen many times. V usage is TRBV20-1 and J usage is TRBJ2-7; the D gene is possibly TRBD2 (6 bases). The germline V gene encodes CDR1 DFQATT and CDR2 SNEGSKA (reference sequence). This CDR3 has 15 residues. The V and J ends lost 3 bases and 4 bases respectively, with 19 bases between them. CDR3: CSARSLTGDGYEQYF. CDR3 in DNA: TGCAGTGCTAGGTCCCTGACGGGAGATGGGTACGAGCAGTACTTC.

The chain couples TRBV7-2 to TRBJ2-3; D might be TRBD2 (5 bases). V shed 2 bases and J shed 1 base, with 10 bases lying between them. Germline CDR1 reads SGHTA; CDR2 reads FQGNSA. The CDR3 is made up of 15 amino acids. The CDR3 bases are TGTGCCAGCAGCTTATTTAGCGCCGGCACAGATACGCAGTATTTT. Protein: CASSLFSAGTDTQYF. The full variable domain, its missing parts supplied by reference TRBV7-2 and TRBJ2-3, is GAGVSQSPSNKVTEKGKDVELRCDPISGHTALYWYRQSLGQGLEFLIYFQGNSAPDKSGLPSDRFSAERTGGSVSTLTIQRTQQEDSAVYLCASSLFSAGTDTQYFGPGTRLTVL.

Note on this clonotype: Mismatch with germline at one junction end may stem from a read error. The chain employs TRBV28 and TRBJ1-2; D uncertain. Germline lookup yields CDR1 MDHEN and CDR2 SYDVKM. The CDR3 runs 14 residues. As DNA, the CDR3 is TGTGCCAGCAGTCCCCCCTCATCCTCCTATGGCTGCACCTTC. This codes for CASSPPSSSYGCTF.

This clonotype was counted many times. V is TRBV20-1 and J is TRBJ2-3; D is ambiguous. In germline, CDR1 is DFQATT, CDR2 SNEGSKA (reference sequence). CDR3 length: 14 residues. The germline V and J ends were trimmed by 3 bases and 3 bases, with 13 bases remaining between them. In DNA form, the CDR3 reads TGCAGTGCTAGGTTCGCAGGAAGGACAGATACGCAGTATTTT. This codes for CSARFAGRTDTQYF.

This clonotype was counted between two and nine times. The chain employs TRBV28 and TRBJ2-1; possibly TRBD2 for D (6 bases). Trimming stripped 3 bases from V and 6 bases from J, with 15 bases between. This CDR3 spans 15 amino acids. Germline loops: CDR1 MDHEN, CDR2 SYDVKM. CDR3 loop: CASSFQAEGINEQFF. CDR3 sequence (DNA): TGTGCCAGCAGTTTCCAAGCGGAGGGAATCAATGAGCAGTTCTTC.